These 17 T cell receptor beta chains were all obtained from the same sample, sequenced in a study of blood T cell repertoires in COVID-19. The method was immunoSEQ multiplex PCR; TCRdb's version includes in-frame clones alone and lacks a portion of them. The table shows 140,000 or so clones, with more than 75% occurring only once. What was sequenced was peripheral blood. The receptors originated from a man aged 60-69 years with acute or convalescent COVID-19.

The chain is built from TRBV3-1 (or the pseudogene TRBV3-2) and TRBJ2-7; no firm D call. The CDR3 totals 13 residues. Per germline, CDR1 LGHDT and CDR2 YNNKEL (reference sequence). V lost 1 base, J lost 3 bases, and 7 bases lay in between. For the CDR3, the DNA is TGTGCCAGCAGCCAAGCGGCAGGCTACGAGCAGTACTTC. Translating it yields CASSQAAGYEQYF.

This chain links TRBV28 with TRBJ1-5; 8 bases match TRBD1. J gave up 2 bases and V 9 bases, and 12 bases lay outside the gene matches. Germline V gene lookup returns CDR1 MDHEN and CDR2 SYDVKM. The CDR3 has 16 amino acids. For the CDR3, the DNA is TGTGCCAGTGTGGGGGGAGGGACAGGACGCAATCAGCCCCAGCATTTT. It translates to CASVGGGTGRNQPQHF.

The chain has TRBV29-1 and TRBJ2-3; TRBD2 aligns across 8 bases. CDR1 SQVTM and CDR2 ANQGSEA come from the germline V gene. V dropped 1 base and J dropped 6; count of bases not matched to a gene: 9. The CDR3 consists of 15 residues. CDR3 residues: CSVEGPAGVSDTQYF. As DNA, the CDR3 is TGCAGCGTTGAAGGCCCAGCGGGAGTCTCCGATACGCAGTATTTT.

The chain links TRBV14 to TRBJ1-1; D is possibly TRBD1 (5 bases). V dropped 6 bases and J dropped 4 bases, with 9 bases sitting between them. The CDR3 covers 12 residues. Germline V gene sequence: CDR1 SGHDN, CDR2 FVKESK. The CDR3 DNA follows: TGTGCCAGCAGGGGGAGGGGCACTGAAGCTTTCTTT. It specifies CASRGRGTEAFF.

This clone was found once. This chain uses TRBV5-1 with TRBJ2-3; TRBD2 aligns across 12 bases. With 5 bases clipped from V and 5 bases from J, the junction kept 3 bases outside the gene matches. The CDR3 totals 14 residues. Germline assignment: CDR1 SGHRS and CDR2 YFSETQ. The CDR3 loop is CASSQGLAGDTQYF. DNA for the CDR3: TGCGCCAGCAGTCAGGGACTAGCGGGAGATACGCAGTATTTT.

V usage is TRBV4-1 and J usage is TRBJ2-7; unclear D gene. Trimming pared 1 base from V and 2 bases from J, leaving 15 bases between. The CDR3 loop spans 16 amino acids. Germline CDR1 MGHRA, CDR2 YSYEKL. The CDR3 here is CASSQARGEVTYEQYF. DNA for the CDR3: TGCGCCAGCAGCCAAGCTCGCGGAGAGGTTACCTACGAGCAGTACTTC.

This chain links TRBV14 with TRBJ2-3; D gene uncertain. V was pared by 2 bases and J by 1 base, with 13 bases between. The CDR3 extends over 16 amino acids. The germline V gene encodes CDR1 SGHDN and CDR2 FVKESK. The CDR3 DNA is TGTGCCAGCAGCCAATGGCGCGGAGATGGCACAGATACGCAGTATTTT. Residues: CASSQWRGDGTDTQYF.

The V and J genes are TRBV4-1 and TRBJ2-7, with D maybe TRBD2 (6 bases). V was trimmed by 4 bases and J by 2 bases, leaving 9 bases between them. CDR1 and CDR2 (germline): MGHRA, YSYEKL. This CDR3 is built from 13 residues. The CDR3 here is CASSPGLPYEQYF. In DNA, the CDR3 is TGCGCCAGCAGCCCTGGACTACCCTACGAGCAGTACTTC.

The chain recombines TRBV4-1 with TRBJ2-3, with D perhaps matching TRBD2 (6 bases). CDR1 is MGHRA, CDR2 YSYEKL, per germline. The CDR3 covers 13 residues. V lost 2 bases and J 5 bases, leaving 8 bases between the germline ends. The CDR3, as DNA: TGCGCCAGCAGCCAACTAGCGTTAGATACGCAGTATTTT. Translated, it gives CASSQLALDTQYF.

The V and J genes are TRBV5-1 and TRBJ2-2, with D maybe TRBD2 (6 bases). V lost 4 bases and J 5 bases, leaving 9 bases between the germline ends. This CDR3 is 13 amino acids long. CDR1 and CDR2 (germline): SGHRS, YFSETQ. CDR3 nucleotide sequence: TGCGCCAGCAGCGTGGGGAGGACCGGGGAGCTGTTTTTT. Translation gives CASSVGRTGELFF.

This clone has just a few counts. V is TRBV29-1 and J is TRBJ2-1, with 11 nucleotides matching TRBD2. Looked up from germline, CDR1 is SQVTM and CDR2 is ANQGSEA. The ends lost 7 bases at V and 6 bases at J; junction bases unmatched: 8. The CDR3 runs 14 residues. The chain's CDR3 is CSATGTSGLNEQFF. The CDR3 nucleotides read TGCAGCGCCACCGGGACTAGCGGACTCAATGAGCAGTTCTTC.

J is TRBJ1-2 and V is TRBV18; weak D call: TRBD1 (5 bases). The CDR3 spans 14 residues. The V and J ends lost 0 bases and 6 bases respectively, with 11 bases between them. The germline gives CDR1 KGHSH, CDR2 LQKENI. The CDR3 DNA is TGTGCCAGCTCACCACCTAACGACAGTGATGGCTACACCTTC. Protein: CASSPPNDSDGYTF.

The J gene is TRBJ2-7, the V gene TRBV2; 8 bases are a match to TRBD1. V trimming: 7 bases; J trimming: 4 bases; junction bases outside the gene matches: 9. The CDR3 runs 14 residues. Germline values: CDR1 SNHLY, CDR2 FYNNEI. The CDR3 region is CASNGQGARYEQYF. DNA for the CDR3: TGTGCCAGCAACGGTCAGGGGGCGCGATACGAGCAGTACTTC.

The J gene is TRBJ2-2, the V gene TRBV3-1 (or the pseudogene TRBV3-2), with TRBD2 matching over 9 bases. The junction had 15 bases not matched to a gene; V was cut back by 4 bases and J by 3 bases. Germline V lookup: CDR1 LGHDT, CDR2 YNNKEL (reference sequence). This CDR3 has 19 residues. CDR3: CASSPTQGLAGHHTGELFF. CDR3 in DNA: TGTGCCAGCAGCCCGACCCAGGGGCTAGCGGGACACCACACCGGGGAGCTGTTTTTT.

V usage is TRBV12-3 or TRBV12-4 and J usage is TRBJ2-4; tentatively, D is TRBD1 (5 bases). This CDR3 contains 12 residues. Trimming took 8 bases from V and 8 from J, leaving 13 bases between them. The CDR3 DNA is TGTGCCAGCGGGCCTTCAGGGTACATTCAGTACTTC. It is translated as CASGPSGYIQYF.

The rearrangement links TRBV3-1 (or the pseudogene TRBV3-2) to TRBJ2-1; 9 bases fit TRBD2. The CDR3 runs to 16 residues. V shed 1 base, J shed 3 bases, and the junction held 4 bases outside the gene matches. CDR1 and CDR2 (germline): LGHDT, YNNKEL (reference sequence). This CDR3 is CASSQGELAGYNEQFF. CDR3 in DNA: TGTGCCAGCAGCCAAGGCGAACTAGCGGGCTACAATGAGCAGTTCTTC.

The chain has TRBV12-5 and TRBJ2-5, with TRBD1 as a possible D gene (6 bases). The CDR3 is made up of 15 amino acids. V dropped 3 bases and J dropped 4 bases, with 15 bases sitting between them. Germline CDR1 LGHNT, CDR2 FRNRAP. CDR3 amino acids: CASGFSAGEVETQYF. The CDR3 DNA reads as TGTGCTAGTGGTTTCTCCGCAGGGGAAGTAGAGACCCAGTACTTC.